This TCR beta chain was obtained from a study of human T cells and chemical hapten exposure. One entry per CDR3 protein results from TCRdb running MiXCR on the RACE reads. Among about 51,000 distinct CDR3 sequences, around a tenth were seen once, and the ten largest hold 11% to 15%. The ends lost 7 bases at V and 5 bases at J; junction bases unmatched: 5. The CDR3 loop spans 11 amino acids. CDR1 and CDR2 from the germline V gene are SQVTM and ANQGSEA. Time point described: pre-sensitization, week 0. Indicated treatment: therapeutic diphenylcyclopropenone sensitization with weekly scalp DPC. Sample: whole blood, taken in connection with sensitization to the hapten diphenylcyclopropenone (DPC). This TCR was recovered from a woman between 35 and 50 years old with alopecia areata. Some clones in this sample may be carry-over from other donors' samples. The V and J genes are TRBV29-1 and TRBJ2-7; TRBD1 matches 7 bases. CDR3 DNA: TGCAGCGCGACAGGGCCCAACGAGCAGTACTTC. It specifies CSATGPNEQYF.